A single sample gave rise to the 16 T cell receptor beta chains below, sequenced in a study of T cells in Graves' hyperthyroidism and ophthalmopathy. The TCR beta CDR3 regions underwent amplification using RNA transcripts as the source. The study used the HTBI primer set for a first-round RT-PCR of the TCR CDR3. TCRdb ran MiXCR on the multiplex PCR reads and lists one entry per CDR3 protein. The data hold about 260,000 distinct CDR3 sequences, with approximately 26% observed a single time. Sequencing was carried out using blood. The source of these receptors is a man aged 40-49 years with Graves' hyperthyroidism that later progressed to Graves' ophthalmopathy.

This clonotype was seen at least ten times. The chain recombines TRBV12-3 or TRBV12-4 with TRBJ2-2; unclear D gene. The CDR3 is 13 residues long. The V end lost 6 bases, the J end lost 9 bases, and 14 bases lay between the germline ends. This chain's CDR3 is CASRTGQSRELFF. CDR3 sequence (DNA): TGTGCCAGCAGGACGGGCCAAAGCAGGGAGCTGTTTTTT.

This clonotype was recorded many times. The chain employs TRBV20-1 and TRBJ1-2; a possible D gene is TRBD1 (5 bases). Germline loops: CDR1 DFQATT, CDR2 SNEGSKA (reference sequence). V lost 5 bases to trimming and J lost 8 bases, with 15 bases between them. This CDR3 contains 12 residues. CDR3: CSAPDTARGYTF. The CDR3 region has the DNA TGCAGTGCTCCGGACACGGCGCGGGGCTACACCTTC.

This clonotype was recorded many times. CDR3 region: CASSYSGNYEQYF. CDR3 bases: TGTGCCAGCAGTTACTCCGGAAACTACGAGCAGTACTTC. This chain links TRBV6-2 or TRBV6-3 with TRBJ2-7; D remains unclear. The CDR3 sequence is 13 residues long. The V end lost 0 bases, the J end lost 3 bases, and 6 bases lay between the germline ends. CDR1 and CDR2 from the germline V gene are MNHEY and SVGEGT.

This clonotype was found many times. V is TRBV12-3 or TRBV12-4 and J is TRBJ1-5, with D possibly being TRBD1 (5 bases). The V end lost 6 bases, the J end lost 0 bases, and 12 bases lay between the germline ends. There are 15 residues in the CDR3. CDR3 region: CASRTGTVSNQPQHF. The CDR3 DNA reads as TGTGCCAGCAGGACCGGGACGGTTAGCAATCAGCCCCAGCATTTT.

The V gene is TRBV9, the J gene TRBJ1-1; a possible D gene is TRBD1 (6 bases). There are 16 residues in the CDR3. Germline V gene sequence: CDR1 SGDLS, CDR2 YYNGEE. The germline V and J ends were trimmed by 3 bases and 4 bases, with 19 bases remaining between them. The CDR3 loop is CASSAGPTGFGTEAFF. The CDR3 DNA follows: TGTGCCAGCAGCGCAGGCCCGACAGGTTTTGGCACTGAAGCTTTCTTT.

This clonotype was picked up many times. The chain couples TRBV9 to TRBJ1-2, with a tentative D call TRBD1 (6 bases). The length of the CDR3 is 14 residues. V lost 3 bases and J lost 5, with 14 bases in between. The germline V gene encodes CDR1 SGDLS and CDR2 YYNGEE. The CDR3 DNA reads as TGTGCCAGCAGCGCACAGGGTATGGGGTATGGCTACACCTTC. Translation: CASSAQGMGYGYTF.

At least ten counts were recorded for this clonotype. V and J are TRBV6-5 and TRBJ2-7; 7 positions agree with TRBD1. This CDR3 region has 15 residues. Trimming removed 5 bases from V and 0 bases from J; junction bases left unmatched: 7. Germline lookup yields CDR1 MNHEY and CDR2 SVGAGI. CDR3 DNA sequence: TGTGCCAGCAGTAGGGGGACAGAGAGCTCCTACGAGCAGTACTTC. This codes for CASSRGTESSYEQYF.

The chain is built from TRBV20-1 and TRBJ1-2; D perhaps matches TRBD1 (5 bases). Trimming removed 0 bases from V and 4 bases from J, with 12 bases in between. CDR3 length equals 14 residues. The germline V gene has CDR1 DFQATT and CDR2 SNEGSKA (reference sequence). This CDR3 reads CSARDYRITYGYTF. The CDR3 DNA reads TGCAGTGCTAGAGATTACAGGATTACCTATGGCTACACCTTC.

Remarks on this clonotype: The germline gene is not matched at one end of the junction; a read error may be the cause. V is TRBV7-3 and J is TRBJ2-7; D is perhaps TRBD2 (6 bases). CDR3 length: 13 residues. Germline CDR1 reads SGHTA; CDR2 reads FQGTGA. Written as DNA, the CDR3 is TGTTCCAGCAGCTTAAGGAGGGACCACGAGCAGTACTTC. Its protein is CSSSLRRDHEQYF.

This clonotype was observed many times. The chain combines TRBV7-8 with TRBJ1-1; TRBD1 matches 7 bases. The germline gives CDR1 SGHVS, CDR2 FQNEAQ. The J segment lost 5 bases and the V segment lost 6 bases, leaving 18 bases of the junction unmatched. The CDR3 sequence is 17 residues long. In DNA, the CDR3 is TGTGCCAGCAGTCCGGTCCGGGACAACAGGGGAGGTACTGAAGCTTTCTTT. Translation: CASSPVRDNRGGTEAFF.

This clonotype was seen many times. The chain carries TRBV6-5 and TRBJ1-2; D possibly corresponds to TRBD1 (5 bases). The V gene's germline CDR1 is MNHEY and CDR2 SVGAGI. CDR3 length: 14 residues. Trimming removed 6 bases from V and 4 bases from J, with 15 bases in between. The CDR3 DNA is TGTGCCAGCAGCGTTCGGGGGAGGAGCTATGGCTACACCTTC. It specifies CASSVRGRSYGYTF.

The rearrangement links TRBV6-2 or TRBV6-3 to TRBJ2-7, with 8 bases matching TRBD1. The germline V gene has CDR1 MNHEY and CDR2 SVGEGT. V was clipped by 4 bases and J by 5 bases; unmatched bases: 10. This CDR3 is 15 amino acids long. The CDR3 DNA sequence: TGTGCCAGCAGTTTAACGGGTCAGGGGGCAAACGAGCAGTACTTC. Amino acids: CASSLTGQGANEQYF.

This clonotype was detected many times. The V and J genes are TRBV7-2 and TRBJ2-2; possible D gene TRBD1, 5 bases. The CDR3 covers 16 residues. Germline loops: CDR1 SGHTA, CDR2 FQGNSA. The V and J ends lost 5 bases and 1 base respectively, with 14 bases between them. As DNA, the CDR3 is TGTGCCAGCAGCCCAGATTCAGGGTGGAACACCGGGGAGCTGTTTTTT. This gives the protein CASSPDSGWNTGELFF. Drawing the rest from reference TRBV7-2 and TRBJ2-2, the complete variable domain is GAGVSQSPSNKVTEKGKDVELRCDPISGHTALYWYRQSLGQGLEFLIYFQGNSAPDKSGLPSDRFSAERTGGSVSTLTIQRTQQEDSAVYLCASSPDSGWNTGELFFGEGSRLTVL.

This clonotype was picked up many times. The rearrangement joins TRBV18 to TRBJ1-2; 8 bases match TRBD1. Trimming cost V 3 bases and J 7 bases; bases outside gene matches: 16. CDR3 size: 17 residues. Germline loops: CDR1 KGHSH, CDR2 LQKENI. The CDR3 coding sequence is TGTGCCAGCTCACCCACCGGGACAGGATTACCGTCGGGTGGCTACACCTTC. It translates to CASSPTGTGLPSGGYTF.

This clonotype was recorded at least ten times. CDR3 bases: TGTGCCAGCAGTTTTGATTCGGTAGCGCCCCAAGAGACCCAGTACTTC. Translated: CASSFDSVAPQETQYF. V is TRBV12-3 or TRBV12-4 and J is TRBJ2-5; D possibly corresponds to TRBD2 (5 bases). This CDR3 has 16 amino acids. V lost 3 bases to trimming and J lost 1 base, with 15 bases between them.

The J gene is TRBJ1-1, the V gene TRBV28; D is possibly TRBD1 (5 bases). The CDR3 covers 16 residues. Trimming removed 1 base from V and 0 bases from J, with 12 bases in between. From germline, CDR1 is MDHEN and CDR2 SYDVKM. The CDR3 here is CASSLYGRQMNTEAFF. For the CDR3, the DNA is TGTGCCAGCAGTTTATACGGTAGACAGATGAACACTGAAGCTTTCTTT.